Listed here are 19 T cell receptor beta chains from one sample, sequenced in a study of CD8 T cells in Susac syndrome. With random hexamers, roughly 0.45 to 1 ug RNA was reverse transcribed. TCRdb re-called the immunoSEQ multiplex PCR reads with MiXCR, one entry per CDR3 protein. The sample has about 440,000 distinct CDR3 sequences, more than 70% seen once. Sequencing was carried out using CD8+ T cells from PBMCs. The receptors derive from a human donor with multiple sclerosis.

This clonotype has more than one count but fewer than ten. The chain carries TRBV7-6 and TRBJ2-7; D gene unclear. The V gene's germline CDR1 is SGHVS and CDR2 FNYEAQ. CDR3 length: 13 residues. Trimming cost V 6 bases and J 6 bases, with 15 bases left between them. CDR3 region: CASSPVGPSEQYF. CDR3 DNA: TGTGCCAGCAGTCCCGTGGGTCCGAGCGAGCAGTACTTC.

The V call is TRBV30, the J call TRBJ1-1; D ambiguous. The CDR3 runs 13 residues. The V gene lost 0 bases and the J gene lost 1 base, with 6 bases spanning the gap. CDR1 is GTSNPN and CDR2 is SVGIG in the germline V gene (reference sequence). CDR3 sequence (DNA): TGTGCCTGGAGTGTTACCCCGAACACTGAAGCTTTCTTT. Residues: CAWSVTPNTEAFF.

This chain connects TRBV4-2 to TRBJ2-7, with D perhaps matching TRBD1 (5 bases). Germline CDR1 is LGHNA and CDR2 is YNFKEQ. The V end was cut by 2 bases, the J end by 0 bases, with 8 bases between. CDR3 size: 14 residues. In DNA form, the CDR3 reads TGTGCCAGCAGCCAAACAGGCCTCTCCTACGAGCAGTACTTC. Translated: CASSQTGLSYEQYF.

This rearrangement joins TRBV29-1 to TRBJ1-2; possible D gene TRBD1, 5 bases. This CDR3 contains 13 residues. Deletions cut 5 bases from V and 2 bases from J, with 12 bases between. Germline CDR1 is SQVTM and CDR2 is ANQGSEA. The CDR3 DNA follows: TGCAGCGTTTACCCCGGGACCAACTATGGCTACACCTTC. This sequence encodes CSVYPGTNYGYTF.

The chain couples TRBV19 to TRBJ2-5, with a weak D call TRBD1 (6 bases). The V end lost 2 bases, the J end lost 5 bases, and 12 bases lay between the germline ends. CDR1 is LNHDA and CDR2 is SQIVND in the germline V gene (reference sequence). There are 14 residues in the CDR3. Here the CDR3 DNA reads TGTGCCAGTAGTATATTAGGGGGTTGGGAGACCCAGTACTTC. The encoded protein is CASSILGGWETQYF.

In its sample, this clonotype was seen once. V is TRBV20-1 and J is TRBJ1-2; D remains ambiguous. CDR1 is DFQATT, CDR2 SNEGSKA, per germline (reference sequence). The ends were cut back, 6 bases at V and 8 bases at J, with 16 bases in the middle. This CDR3 contains 12 residues. As DNA, the CDR3 is TGCAGTGCGCCCCATTCTGAAATGGGCTACACCTTC. Translation gives CSAPHSEMGYTF.

The V call is TRBV19, the J call TRBJ2-3; perhaps TRBD2 as D (5 bases). The germline gives CDR1 LNHDA, CDR2 SQIVND (reference sequence). The CDR3 loop spans 15 amino acids. V was clipped by 3 bases and J by 2 bases, with 12 bases between them. The CDR3 DNA sequence: TGTGCCAGTAGTATGGACTCGGGGTACACAGATACGCAGTATTTT. Translating it yields CASSMDSGYTDTQYF.

This sequence joins TRBV6-4 and TRBJ1-2; D is undetermined. This CDR3 is built from 15 residues. Trimming took 6 bases from V and 0 from J, leaving 14 bases between them. Looked up from germline, CDR1 is MRHNA and CDR2 is SNTAGT. CDR3 bases: TGTGCCAGCAGCCCCAGGACGGAGTCTAACTATGGCTACACCTTC. Protein: CASSPRTESNYGYTF.

The chain carries TRBV30 and TRBJ2-2, with TRBD1 matching 10 bases. The CDR3 is made up of 15 amino acids. The germline CDR1 and CDR2 sequences are GTSNPN and SVGIG (reference sequence). After removal of 2 bases from V and 3 bases from J, the junction contained 3 bases not matched to a gene. CDR3 residues: CAWSSGTGDTGELFF. The CDR3 nucleotides read TGTGCCTGGAGTTCTGGGACAGGGGACACCGGGGAGCTGTTTTTT.

The V and J genes are TRBV5-1 and TRBJ2-5, with 14 bases fitting TRBD2. The CDR3 is made up of 17 amino acids. After removal of 2 bases from V and 4 bases from J, the junction contained 7 bases not matched to a gene. The germline V gene encodes CDR1 SGHRS and CDR2 YFSETQ. This chain's CDR3 is CASSLGLAGGVRETQYF. The CDR3 DNA follows: TGCGCCAGCAGCTTAGGACTAGCGGGAGGAGTGCGAGAGACCCAGTACTTC.

The J gene is TRBJ2-5, the V gene TRBV3-1, with TRBD1 matching over 7 bases. The CDR3 loop spans 18 amino acids. With 0 bases clipped from V and 1 base from J, the junction kept 11 bases outside the gene matches. Germline loops: CDR1 LGHDT, CDR2 YNNKEL (reference sequence). This CDR3 is CASSQELNDRESQETQYF. CDR3 nucleotide sequence: TGTGCCAGCAGCCAAGAATTGAACGACAGGGAGTCCCAAGAGACCCAGTACTTC.

This chain links TRBV27 with TRBJ2-1; D may be TRBD2 (5 bases). The CDR3 runs 14 residues. Per the germline V gene, CDR1 is MNHEY and CDR2 is SMNVEV (reference sequence). The V and J ends lost 5 bases and 9 bases respectively, with 17 bases between them. The CDR3 sequence: CASSLGLGRIEQFF. CDR3 nucleotide sequence: TGTGCCAGCAGTCTCGGACTGGGTAGGATTGAGCAGTTCTTC.

This clonotype was detected a few times. The V call is TRBV6-6, the J call TRBJ2-4; the D call may be TRBD1 or TRBD2 (5 bases each). Germline CDR1 is MNHNY and CDR2 is SVGAGI (reference sequence). There are 15 residues in the CDR3. Trimming cost V 5 bases and J 7 bases, with 18 bases left between them. The CDR3 DNA reads TGTGCCAGCAGTGTACTGGGTGGGGGAGATAACATTCAGTACTTC. Protein: CASSVLGGGDNIQYF.

This chain joins TRBV13 and TRBJ2-1; 8 positions match TRBD1. The CDR3 is 14 amino acids. The V segment lost 0 bases and the J segment 9 bases; nucleotides outside the gene matches: 4. The V gene's germline CDR1 is PRHDT and CDR2 FYEKMQ (reference sequence). The CDR3 DNA sequence: TGTGCCAGCAGCTTAGGGACAGGGGACTCTGAGCAGTTCTTC. It is translated as CASSLGTGDSEQFF.

This chain joins TRBV6-5 and TRBJ2-3; D ambiguous. The CDR3 is made up of 13 amino acids. Trimming stripped 4 bases from V and 6 bases from J, with 11 bases between. The germline V gene has CDR1 MNHEY and CDR2 SVGAGI. The CDR3 protein is CASSFTTGDTQYF. The CDR3 DNA follows: TGTGCCAGCAGTTTCACGACCGGGGATACGCAGTATTTT.

The rearrangement links TRBV5-6 to TRBJ2-5, with D perhaps TRBD1 or TRBD2 (5 bases each). The CDR3 is 16 residues long. V was pared by 4 bases and J by 2 bases, with 18 bases between. The germline gives CDR1 SGHDT, CDR2 YYEEEE. The CDR3 DNA sequence: TGTGCCAGCAGCCCTCTCCGGGGCCCGAAACAAGAGACCCAGTACTTC. Translating gives CASSPLRGPKQETQYF.

The CDR3 sequence is CASSDRGWNTEAFF. CDR3 DNA sequence: TGTGCCAGCAGCGACAGGGGGTGGAACACTGAAGCTTTCTTT. The rearrangement links TRBV2 to TRBJ1-1; 9 bases match TRBD1. This CDR3 contains 14 residues. V was clipped by 6 bases and J by 1 base; unmatched bases: 3. Germline V gene data show CDR1 as SNHLY and CDR2 as FYNNEI. Based on the CDR3 plus reference TRBV2 and TRBJ1-1, the full variable domain is EPEVTQTPSHQVTQMGQEVILRCVPISNHLYFYWYRQILGQKVEFLVSFYNNEISEKSEIFDDQFSVERPDGSNFTLKIRSTKLEDSAMYFCASSDRGWNTEAFFGQGTRLTVV.

The genes are TRBV9 and TRBJ2-7; maybe TRBD2 (6 bases). Trimming removed 0 bases at V and 4 bases at J, with 14 bases between. Germline V gives CDR1 SGDLS, CDR2 YYNGEE. The CDR3 has 15 residues. CDR3 loop: CASSVGPAGAYEQYF. CDR3 bases: TGTGCCAGCAGCGTAGGACCAGCGGGTGCTTACGAGCAGTACTTC. The variable domain in full, completed from reference TRBV9 and TRBJ2-7, reads DSGVTQTPKHLITATGQRVTLRCSPRSGDLSVYWYQQSLDQGLQFLIQYYNGEERAKGNILERFSAQQFPDLHSELNLSSLELGDSALYFCASSVGPAGAYEQYFGPGTRLTVT.

This chain links TRBV6-4 with TRBJ1-2; D unresolved. Germline CDR1 is MRHNA and CDR2 is SNTAGT. V lost 0 bases to trimming and J lost 6 bases, with 8 bases between them. This CDR3 spans 13 amino acids. The CDR3 reads CASSDSAGNGYTF. The CDR3 coding sequence is TGTGCCAGCAGTGACTCGGCGGGAAATGGCTACACCTTC.